The 4 T cell receptor beta chains given below trace back to one sample, sequenced in a study of cytomegalovirus exposure and HLA in healthy donors. A multiplex PCR was run with 60 Vbeta primers and 13 Jbeta primers. Data came from immunoSEQ multiplex PCR; TCRdb stores just in-frame clones and leaves some out. The sample includes about 140,000 clones, roughly 80% of them seen just once. The sample comprised PBMCs. The source is a young man in good health and CMV-seronegative.

About this clone itself: This sample includes further DNA sequences coding for the same CDR3. V usage is TRBV30 and J usage is TRBJ2-6; D is perhaps TRBD2 (6 bases). There are 15 residues in the CDR3. Trimming took off 0 bases at V and 1 base at J, with 7 bases between the two ends. The germline V gene encodes CDR1 GTSNPN and CDR2 SVGIG (reference sequence). This CDR3 reads CAWSVGGSGANVLTF. CDR3 nucleotides: TGTGCCTGGAGTGTAGGAGGGTCTGGGGCCAACGTCCTGACTTTC.

The V gene is TRBV27, the J gene TRBJ1-6, with D hard to call. Germline CDR1 reads MNHEY; CDR2 reads SMNVEV (reference sequence). The CDR3 totals 14 residues. Trimming took 0 bases from V and 7 from J, leaving 7 bases between them. CDR3 in DNA: TGTGCCAGCAGTTTATCGTACGGGAATTCACCCCTCCACTTT. Translation: CASSLSYGNSPLHF.

V gene TRBV7-8 combines with J gene TRBJ1-5; TRBD1 matches 7 bases. CDR3 size: 16 residues. The germline V gene has CDR1 SGHVS and CDR2 FQNEAQ. The V and J ends lost 4 bases and 3 bases, in that order; junction bases with no gene match: 9. In DNA, the CDR3 is TGTGCCAGCAGCTCCAAACCGGGACAGTACAATCAGCCCCAGCATTTT. Its protein product is CASSSKPGQYNQPQHF.

This clone was detected only once. The V call is TRBV9, the J call TRBJ1-1; D is unclear. The germline gives CDR1 SGDLS, CDR2 YYNGEE. The germline V and J ends were trimmed by 8 bases and 6 bases, with 14 bases remaining between them. CDR3 length: 12 residues. In DNA, the CDR3 is TGTGCCAGAGAGGTTTCGCGCGCTGAAGCTTTCTTT. Translation: CAREVSRAEAFF.